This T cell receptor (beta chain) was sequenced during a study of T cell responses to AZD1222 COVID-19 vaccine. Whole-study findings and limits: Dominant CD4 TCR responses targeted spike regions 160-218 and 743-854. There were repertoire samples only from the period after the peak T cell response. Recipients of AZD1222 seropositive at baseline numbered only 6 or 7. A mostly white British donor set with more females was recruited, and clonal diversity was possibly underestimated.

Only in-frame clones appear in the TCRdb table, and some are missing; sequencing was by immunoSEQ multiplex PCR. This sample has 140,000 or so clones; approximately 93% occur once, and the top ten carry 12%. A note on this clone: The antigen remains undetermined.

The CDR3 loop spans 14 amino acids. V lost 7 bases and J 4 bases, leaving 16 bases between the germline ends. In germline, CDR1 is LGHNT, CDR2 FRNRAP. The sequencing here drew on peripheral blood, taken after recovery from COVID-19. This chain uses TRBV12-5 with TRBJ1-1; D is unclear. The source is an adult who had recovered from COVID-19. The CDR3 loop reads CASAPSGGVTEAFF. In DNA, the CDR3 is TGTGCTAGTGCTCCCTCGGGTGGAGTCACTGAAGCTTTCTTT.